A selection of T cell receptor beta chains follows, all from one sample in a study of radiation and T cells in renal cell carcinoma. Clones were read by immunoSEQ multiplex PCR, and TCRdb kept only the in-frame ones, dropping some. Among 130,000 to 150,000 clones listed, roughly 84% were seen once. The sample in question was blood, obtained from a patient whose treatment included radiotherapy and nephrectomy. These receptors originate from a woman aged 50 to 60 with renal cell carcinoma. Each CDR3 is given with its conserved first and last residue. The D gene is left open where the match is weak. The listing skips clone size in some rows; elsewhere it reads once, few, many or a size class.

D: NA
V: TRBV9
size: NA
J: TRBJ1-6
CDR3: CASSVVWTANSPLHF
DNA: TGTGCCAGCAGCGTAGTGTGGACAGCAAATTCACCCCTCCACTTT

D: TRBD2
V: TRBV19
size: NA
J: TRBJ2-1
CDR3: CASPLAGAGSSYNEQFF
DNA: TGTGCCAGTCCACTAGCGGGGGCAGGAAGCTCCTACAATGAGCAGTTCTTC

D: TRBD2
V: TRBV20-1
size: NA
J: TRBJ2-3
CDR3: CSASGLAGMYF
DNA: TGCAGTGCCTCAGGACTAGCGGGGATGTATTTT

D: NA
V: TRBV6-5
size: NA
J: TRBJ2-5
CDR3: CASSYVTVTGETQYF
DNA: TGTGCCAGCAGTTACGTTACCGTTACGGGAGAGACCCAGTACTTC

D: NA
V: TRBV29-1
size: NA
J: TRBJ1-1
CDR3: CSVGLGNTEAFF
DNA: TGCAGCGTGGGACTGGGGAACACTGAAGCTTTCTTT

D: TRBD2
V: TRBV5-6
size: NA
J: TRBJ2-5
CDR3: CASSSGTSGRGTQYF
DNA: TGTGCCAGCAGCTCGGGGACTAGCGGACGAGGGACCCAGTACTTC

D: NA
V: TRBV4-3
size: NA
J: TRBJ1-2
CDR3: CASSQEVGGFNNYGYTF
DNA: TGCGCCAGCAGCCAAGAAGTTGGGGGTTTTAATAACTATGGCTACACCTTC

D: NA
V: TRBV25-1
size: NA
J: TRBJ1-1
CDR3: CASRRGGNTEAFF
DNA: TGTGCCAGCAGAAGAGGGGGAAACACTGAAGCTTTCTTT

D: NA
V: TRBV14
size: once
J: TRBJ1-1
CDR3: CASSQSTGGTEAFF
DNA: TGTGCCAGCAGCCAAAGTACGGGGGGAACTGAAGCTTTCTTT

D: NA
V: TRBV13
size: NA
J: TRBJ1-1
CDR3: CASSPNYRNTEAFF
DNA: TGTGCCAGCAGCCCGAACTATAGGAACACTGAAGCTTTCTTT

D: TRBD2
V: TRBV6-1
size: NA
J: TRBJ2-1
CDR3: CASSVTSGGDQVDEQFF
DNA: TGTGCCAGCAGTGTCACTAGCGGGGGAGACCAGGTGGATGAGCAGTTCTTC

D: NA
V: TRBV5-1
size: NA
J: TRBJ1-1
CDR3: CASSLQRNTEAFF
DNA: TGCGCCAGCAGCTTACAGAGAAACACTGAAGCTTTCTTT

D: NA
V: TRBV7-9
size: NA
J: TRBJ2-7
CDR3: CASSLATYEQYF
DNA: TGTGCCAGCAGCTTAGCAACCTACGAGCAGTACTTC

D: TRBD2
V: TRBV9
size: once
J: TRBJ2-2
CDR3: CASSVRAEGGTSGNTGELFF
DNA: TGTGCCAGCAGCGTAAGGGCTGAAGGAGGGACTAGCGGGAACACCGGGGAGCTGTTTTTT

D: TRBD1
V: TRBV7-9
size: few
J: TRBJ2-7
CDR3: CASRRDSSYEQYF
DNA: TGTGCCAGCAGGAGGGACAGTAGCTACGAGCAGTACTTC

D: NA
V: TRBV2
size: NA
J: TRBJ2-5
CDR3: CASSRDNEETQYF
DNA: TGTGCCAGCAGCAGGGACAACGAAGAGACCCAGTACTTC

D: NA
V: TRBV5-5
size: NA
J: TRBJ2-2
CDR3: CASSSLEVAGELFF
DNA: TGTGCCAGCAGCTCACTTGAGGTTGCCGGGGAGCTGTTTTTT

D: TRBD2
V: TRBV10-3
size: NA
J: TRBJ2-1
CDR3: CAIRMIAGGGNEQFF
DNA: TGTGCCATCAGGATGATAGCGGGGGGCGGTAATGAGCAGTTCTTC

D: NA
V: TRBV5-1
size: NA
J: TRBJ1-1
CDR3: CASSFLGGPSMVTEAFF
DNA: TGCGCCAGCAGCTTCCTCGGGGGACCTTCCATGGTCACTGAAGCTTTCTTT

D: TRBD1
V: TRBV5-8
size: NA
J: TRBJ1-1
CDR3: CASSPGDRNTEAFF
DNA: TGTGCCAGCAGCCCCGGGGACAGGAACACTGAAGCTTTCTTT

D: TRBD1
V: TRBV2
size: NA
J: TRBJ1-1
CDR3: CASTKDRAGTEAFF
DNA: TGTGCCAGCACCAAGGACAGGGCGGGCACTGAAGCTTTCTTT